This TCR beta chain is from a study of blood T cell repertoires in COVID-19. The wider study: The United States, Italy and Spain provided the acute and convalescent COVID-19 samples. T cells, B-cell-depleted T cells, or PBMCs provided the cDNA or gDNA that served as material.

This CDR3 region has 15 residues. Trimming stripped 4 bases from V and 0 bases from J, with 11 bases between. The germline CDR1 and CDR2 sequences are SGDLS and YYNGEE. Residents of about 25 US areas, aged about 18 to 95 years, made up the participants. In the original processing: It was from reference gene primer amplification that nucleated cell counts were estimated. The table came from immunoSEQ multiplex PCR; TCRdb's copy has only in-frame clones and leaves some out. That table is the source of V, J and clone size, and D and trimming were worked out from the DNA. The top ten hold 1.5% to 2% of the sample, which has some 400,000 clones, around nine tenths seen once.

The chain joins TRBV9 to TRBJ1-3, with TRBD1 as a possible D gene (6 bases). The sequence was obtained from a woman aged 25 to 39 who had recovered from COVID-19. The material sequenced was PBMCs or T cells enriched from blood (not recorded which). The CDR3 loop reads CASSLTDSSGNTIYF. The CDR3 nucleotides read TGTGCCAGCAGCCTTACGGACAGCTCTGGAAACACCATATATTTT.